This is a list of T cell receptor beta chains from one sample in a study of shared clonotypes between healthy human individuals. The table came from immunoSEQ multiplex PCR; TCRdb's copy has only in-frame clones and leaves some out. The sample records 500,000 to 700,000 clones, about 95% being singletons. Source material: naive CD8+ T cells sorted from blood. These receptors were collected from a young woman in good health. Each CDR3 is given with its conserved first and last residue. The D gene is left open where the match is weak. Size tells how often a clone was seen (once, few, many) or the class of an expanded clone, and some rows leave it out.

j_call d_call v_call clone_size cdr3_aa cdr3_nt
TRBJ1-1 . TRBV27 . CASSLNSLQGPTEAFF TGTGCCAGCAGTTTAAATAGTCTACAGGGACCAACTGAAGCTTTCTTT
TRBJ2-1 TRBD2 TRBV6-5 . CASSSGLAEQFF TGTGCCAGCAGTTCGGGACTAGCCGAGCAGTTCTTC
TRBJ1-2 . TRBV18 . CASFSMDDRGFYGYTF TGTGCCAGCTTCAGCATGGACGACAGAGGATTCTATGGCTACACCTTC
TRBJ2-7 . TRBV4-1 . CASSQVPQGFEQYF TGCGCCAGCAGCCAAGTCCCACAGGGTTTTGAGCAGTACTTC
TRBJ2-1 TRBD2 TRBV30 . CAWREKRGAYNEQFF TGTGCCTGGAGGGAAAAGCGGGGGGCATACAATGAGCAGTTCTTC
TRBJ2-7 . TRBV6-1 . CASSELKDRDIGTYEQYF TGTGCCAGCAGTGAACTAAAAGACCGGGACATTGGAACCTACGAGCAGTACTTC
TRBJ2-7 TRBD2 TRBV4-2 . CASSQEFTSGRPSYEQYF TGTGCCAGCAGCCAAGAGTTTACTAGCGGGAGACCCTCCTACGAGCAGTACTTC
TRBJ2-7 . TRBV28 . CASSLWGGYEQYF TGTGCCAGCAGTCTATGGGGAGGCTACGAGCAGTACTTC
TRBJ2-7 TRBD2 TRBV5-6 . CASAIGSSGIYEQYF TGTGCCAGCGCCATTGGGTCTAGCGGGATTTACGAGCAGTACTTC
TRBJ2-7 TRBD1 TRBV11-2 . CASSETGGEYEQYF TGTGCCAGCAGCGAGACAGGGGGGGAGTACGAGCAGTACTTC
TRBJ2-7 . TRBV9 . CASSPSGLSSYEQYF TGTGCCAGCAGCCCGAGCGGGTTAAGCTCCTACGAGCAGTACTTC
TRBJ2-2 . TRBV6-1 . CASSEALGRENTGELFF TGTGCCAGCAGTGAAGCGCTGGGCAGAGAGAACACCGGGGAGCTGTTTTTT
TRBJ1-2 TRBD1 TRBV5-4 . CASSPGQGRTLYGYTF TGTGCCAGCAGCCCAGGACAGGGGCGAACCCTCTATGGCTACACCTTC
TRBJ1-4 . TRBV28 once CASSFLRPNEKLFF TGTGCCAGCAGTTTTTTACGGCCTAATGAAAAACTGTTTTTT
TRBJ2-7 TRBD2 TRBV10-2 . CASSESKRGYYEQYF TGCGCCAGCAGTGAGTCCAAGCGGGGCTACTACGAGCAGTACTTC
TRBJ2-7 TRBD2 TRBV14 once CASSRTGTSGNEQYF TGTGCCAGCAGCCGAACCGGGACTAGCGGGAACGAGCAGTACTTC
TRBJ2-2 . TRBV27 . CASSPNTGELFF TGTGCCAGCAGTCCTAACACCGGGGAGCTGTTTTTT
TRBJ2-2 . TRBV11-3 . CASSRWGNTGELFF TGTGCCAGCAGCAGGTGGGGGAACACCGGGGAGCTGTTTTTT
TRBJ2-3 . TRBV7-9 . CASSGQLLDTQYF TGTGCCAGCAGTGGACAGCTCTTGGATACGCAGTATTTT
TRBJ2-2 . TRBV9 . CASSVDQGNTGELFF TGTGCCAGCAGCGTAGATCAGGGGAACACCGGGGAGCTGTTTTTT
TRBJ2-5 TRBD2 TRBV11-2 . CASSSSGTSGRAVETQYF TGTGCCAGCAGCTCCTCCGGGACTAGCGGGAGGGCCGTAGAGACCCAGTACTTC
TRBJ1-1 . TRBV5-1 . CASSRTTDLNTEAFF TGCGCCAGCAGCAGAACGACAGATTTGAACACTGAAGCTTTCTTT
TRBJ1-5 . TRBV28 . CASSLYKIAGTNNQPQHF TGTGCCAGCAGTTTATACAAGATCGCCGGGACCAACAATCAGCCCCAGCATTTT
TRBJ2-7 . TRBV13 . CASSSDSDSYEQYF TGTGCCAGCAGCTCAGACAGCGACAGTTACGAGCAGTACTTC
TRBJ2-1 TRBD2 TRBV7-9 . CASSLGLAGVDEQFF TGTGCCAGCAGCTTAGGACTAGCGGGAGTAGATGAGCAGTTCTTC
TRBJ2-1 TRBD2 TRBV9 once CASNGASGRDEQFF TGTGCCAGCAACGGGGCTAGCGGGAGGGATGAGCAGTTCTTC
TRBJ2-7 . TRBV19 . CASTTLGGEQYF TGTGCCAGCACTACCCTAGGGGGCGAGCAGTACTTC
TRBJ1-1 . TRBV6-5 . CASSLSRGTEAFF TGTGCCAGCAGTTTGTCCAGGGGTACTGAAGCTTTCTTT
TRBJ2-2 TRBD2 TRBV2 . CASMGSGRSGELFF TGTGCCAGCATGGGTAGCGGGAGGTCTGGGGAGCTGTTTTTT
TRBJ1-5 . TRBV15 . CATSFWTGNQPQHF TGTGCCACCAGCTTCTGGACAGGCAATCAGCCCCAGCATTTT
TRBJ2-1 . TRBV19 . CASSIGSGNVWDEQFF TGTGCCAGTAGTATAGGTTCAGGGAACGTTTGGGATGAGCAGTTCTTC
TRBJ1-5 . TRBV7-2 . CASSLDRAWQPQHF TGTGCCAGCAGCTTAGACAGGGCTTGGCAGCCCCAGCATTTT
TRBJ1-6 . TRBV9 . CASSVAKQGGDSPLHF TGTGCCAGCAGCGTAGCTAAGCAGGGTGGTGATTCACCCCTCCACTTT
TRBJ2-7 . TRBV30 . CACGGGLEQYF TGTGCCTGCGGCGGAGGGCTCGAGCAGTACTTC
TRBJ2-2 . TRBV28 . CASSSYTNREEDTGELFF TGTGCCAGCAGTTCATATACGAACAGGGAGGAGGACACCGGGGAGCTGTTTTTT
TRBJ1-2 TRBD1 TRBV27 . CASSPLAGLGQGVFGYTF TGTGCCAGCAGTCCACTGGCCGGTCTGGGACAGGGGGTCTTTGGCTACACCTTC
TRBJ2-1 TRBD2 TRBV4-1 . CASSQDGEAGGPSGEQFF TGCGCCAGCAGCCAAGATGGTGAAGCGGGAGGGCCGTCCGGTGAGCAGTTCTTC
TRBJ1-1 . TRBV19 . CASSIESGREAFF TGTGCCAGTAGTATAGAGTCAGGTAGAGAAGCTTTCTTT
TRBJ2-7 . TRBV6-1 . CASSEWVTLWHEQYF TGTGCCAGCAGTGAATGGGTAACACTTTGGCACGAGCAGTACTTC
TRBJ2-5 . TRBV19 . CASSPLEGQETQYF TGTGCCAGTAGTCCTCTGGAGGGGCAAGAGACCCAGTACTTC
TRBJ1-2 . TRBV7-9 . CASSPGGPGDYGYTF TGTGCCAGCAGCCCCGGAGGTCCGGGAGACTATGGCTACACCTTC
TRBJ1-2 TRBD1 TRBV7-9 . CASSLIRGPEGWYGYTF TGTGCCAGCAGCTTAATTAGGGGGCCGGAGGGATGGTATGGCTACACCTTC
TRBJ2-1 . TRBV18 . CASSPALSGSYNEQFF TGTGCCAGCTCACCTGCCTTGAGCGGCTCCTACAATGAGCAGTTCTTC
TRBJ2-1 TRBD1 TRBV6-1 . CASSPHRGREQFF TGTGCCAGCAGTCCCCACAGGGGAAGGGAGCAGTTCTTC
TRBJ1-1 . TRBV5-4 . CASSLGPDHRAGTEAFF TGTGCCAGCAGCCTCGGTCCGGACCACAGGGCTGGCACTGAAGCTTTCTTT
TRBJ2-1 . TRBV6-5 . CASSYLAGINNEQFF TGTGCCAGCAGTTACCTCGCGGGGATTAACAATGAGCAGTTCTTC
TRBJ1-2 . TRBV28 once CASSSALEGEGYGYTF TGTGCCAGCAGTTCCGCTTTGGAAGGGGAGGGCTATGGCTACACCTTC
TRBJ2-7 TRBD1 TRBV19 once CASSFGTGYEQYF TGTGCCAGTAGTTTCGGGACAGGGTACGAGCAGTACTTC
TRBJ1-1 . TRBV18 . CASSEGYDTEAFF TGTGCCAGCTCCGAGGGGTACGACACTGAAGCTTTCTTT